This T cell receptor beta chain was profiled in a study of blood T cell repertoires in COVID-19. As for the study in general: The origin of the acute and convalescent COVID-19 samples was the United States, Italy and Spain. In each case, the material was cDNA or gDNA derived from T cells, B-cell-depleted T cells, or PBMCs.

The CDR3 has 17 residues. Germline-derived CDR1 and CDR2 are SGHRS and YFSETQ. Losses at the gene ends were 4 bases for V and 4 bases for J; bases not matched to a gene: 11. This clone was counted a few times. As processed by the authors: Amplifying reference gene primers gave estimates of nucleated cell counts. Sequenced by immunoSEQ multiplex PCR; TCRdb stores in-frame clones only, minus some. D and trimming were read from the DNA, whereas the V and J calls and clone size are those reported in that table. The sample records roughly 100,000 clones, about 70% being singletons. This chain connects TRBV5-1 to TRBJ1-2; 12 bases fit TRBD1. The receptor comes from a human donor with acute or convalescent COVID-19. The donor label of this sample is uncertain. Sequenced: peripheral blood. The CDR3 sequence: CASSGGQGARVGYGYTF. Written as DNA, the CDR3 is TGCGCCAGCAGCGGGGGACAGGGGGCGCGGGTCGGCTATGGCTACACCTTC.